This T cell receptor (beta chain) originates from a study of blood T cell repertoires in COVID-19. Turning to the study itself: The samples span acute and convalescent COVID-19 from the United States, Italy and Spain. The analysed material was cDNA or gDNA that came from T cells, B-cell-depleted T cells, or PBMCs.

Original handling: Counts of nucleated cells, estimated from reference gene primer amplification, were obtained. Clones were read by immunoSEQ multiplex PCR, and TCRdb kept only the in-frame ones, dropping some. V, J and clone size reflect that table, while D and trimming were determined from the DNA. The profile covers 150,000 to 200,000 clones, with 85% appearing a single time and roughly 8% taken by the ten largest. The CDR3 contains 15 residues. Germline V gene lookup returns CDR1 SGHRS and CDR2 YFSETQ. J gave up 4 bases and V 4 bases, and 9 bases lay outside the gene matches. The specimen was peripheral blood. This chain uses TRBV5-1 with TRBJ1-1, with 8 nucleotides matching TRBD1. The source is an older woman with acute or convalescent COVID-19. The CDR3 nucleotides read TGCGCCAGCAGCCTCGCACACACAGGGGGCACTGAAGCTTTCTTT. This codes for CASSLAHTGGTEAFF.